The rows below give T cell receptor beta chains drawn from one sample of a study of OX40 agonist ivuxolimab in advanced cancers. Here immunoSEQ multiplex PCR was the method, and the copy in TCRdb shows in-frame clones only, minus some. This sample has some 96,000 clones, with around nine tenths found just once. Sequenced here: CD4+ or CD8+ T cells sorted from blood, sampled in a trial of the OX40 agonist ivuxolimab. These receptors originate from an adult with an advanced solid tumor such as melanoma, head and neck, liver or kidney cancer. The conserved cysteine and the conserved F or W are not part of the CDR3 here. D genes are given only for firm matches.

CDR3: ASNKIKETQY
D: NA
J: TRBJ2-5
V: TRBV2

CDR3: ATSGGVVTEAF
D: TRBD1
J: TRBJ1-1
V: TRBV19

CDR3: ASSPGFGTGGTGELF
D: TRBD1
J: TRBJ2-2
V: TRBV5-1

CDR3: ASSKGGKANYGYT
D: NA
J: TRBJ1-2
V: TRBV2

CDR3: SVEDGGQVPF
D: TRBD1
J: TRBJ2-1
V: TRBV29-1

CDR3: ASRMGGTTDTQY
D: NA
J: TRBJ2-3
V: TRBV28

CDR3: ASSVDVVTDTQY
D: NA
J: TRBJ2-3
V: TRBV9

CDR3: ASSEARDQPQH
D: NA
J: TRBJ1-5
V: TRBV6-1

CDR3: ASIGDLGYGYT
D: NA
J: TRBJ1-2
V: TRBV19

CDR3: ASSVSSGSGREQF
D: TRBD2
J: TRBJ2-1
V: TRBV9

CDR3: ASSSGPSNQPQH
D: NA
J: TRBJ1-5
V: TRBV28

CDR3: ASSEATGWSYEQY
D: TRBD1
J: TRBJ2-7
V: TRBV6-1

CDR3: ASSYQGLAVSYEQY
D: TRBD2
J: TRBJ2-7
V: TRBV6-6

CDR3: ASSLLAGGTGELF
D: TRBD2
J: TRBJ2-2
V: TRBV5-1

CDR3: ASSPLRVQGDTEAF
D: TRBD1
J: TRBJ1-1
V: TRBV18

CDR3: ASSPKADRGFYNEQF
D: TRBD1
J: TRBJ2-1
V: TRBV5-1

CDR3: ASSFTGSSGSSYNEQF
D: TRBD2
J: TRBJ2-1
V: TRBV5-1

CDR3: ASSGTLNYGYT
D: NA
J: TRBJ1-2
V: TRBV10-2

CDR3: ATSRAGNPTDTQY
D: NA
J: TRBJ2-3
V: TRBV15

CDR3: ASILAVKETQY
D: TRBD2
J: TRBJ2-5
V: TRBV6-1

CDR3: ASSLAGTGTVATLH
D: TRBD1
J: TRBJ1-6
V: TRBV5-5

CDR3: ASRGGVGNTEAF
D: NA
J: TRBJ1-1
V: TRBV11-2

CDR3: ASSLVTDTQY
D: NA
J: TRBJ2-3
V: TRBV14

CDR3: ASRLGASRTDTQY
D: NA
J: TRBJ2-3
V: TRBV27

CDR3: AVFGRVGQY
D: NA
J: TRBJ2-3
V: TRBV28

CDR3: ASSTTTGVTEAF
D: TRBD1
J: TRBJ1-1
V: TRBV19

CDR3: ASSILPGGDSPLH
D: TRBD1
J: TRBJ1-6
V: TRBV19

CDR3: ASSETLGGTDTQY
D: NA
J: TRBJ2-3
V: TRBV6-1

CDR3: ASSLRGVNTEAF
D: NA
J: TRBJ1-1
V: TRBV5-4

CDR3: ASSTDREPNYGYT
D: TRBD1
J: TRBJ1-2
V: TRBV18

CDR3: ASSPRQSQETQY
D: NA
J: TRBJ2-5
V: TRBV5-1

CDR3: AWGQGGGEQY
D: NA
J: TRBJ2-7
V: TRBV30

CDR3: ATRRGAGLVQPQH
D: NA
J: TRBJ1-5
V: TRBV15

CDR3: ASSTRTDNQPQH
D: NA
J: TRBJ1-5
V: TRBV19

CDR3: ASAGNYEQY
D: TRBD2
J: TRBJ2-7
V: TRBV5-1

CDR3: ASSQGQTGSYEQY
D: TRBD1
J: TRBJ2-7
V: TRBV4-1

CDR3: ASSQDARGGSGYEQY
D: NA
J: TRBJ2-7
V: TRBV4-2

CDR3: ASSTVGGGYEQY
D: NA
J: TRBJ2-7
V: TRBV4-2

CDR3: ASSAPGGFVSEQF
D: TRBD2
J: TRBJ2-1
V: TRBV25-1

CDR3: ASSISQLSSGGARLYEQY
D: TRBD2
J: TRBJ2-7
V: TRBV7-8

CDR3: ASSLDQGRYEQY
D: NA
J: TRBJ2-7
V: TRBV11-2

CDR3: ASTHRRTDTQY
D: NA
J: TRBJ2-3
V: TRBV5-4

CDR3: ASSGRLNSPLH
D: NA
J: TRBJ1-6
V: TRBV5-5

CDR3: ASSLDRVSTDTQY
D: NA
J: TRBJ2-3
V: TRBV7-2

CDR3: ASSPSGTSSSY
D: TRBD2
J: TRBJ2-7
V: TRBV14

CDR3: ASSQDVGTDYGYT
D: TRBD1
J: TRBJ1-2
V: TRBV4-1

CDR3: AWRGRDYGYT
D: NA
J: TRBJ1-2
V: TRBV30

CDR3: ASSPFTGYGYT
D: NA
J: TRBJ1-2
V: TRBV7-3

CDR3: ASSLRVRTSGHNEQF
D: TRBD2
J: TRBJ2-1
V: TRBV7-2

CDR3: ASMRLAGGLSYNEQF
D: TRBD2
J: TRBJ2-1
V: TRBV27